This TCR beta chain was recovered during a study of cytomegalovirus exposure and HLA in healthy donors (TCRdb year 2017). Notes on the research overall: According to an earlier analysis of 550 to 700 of the donors, some 170 million T cells yielded roughly 110 million unique TCR beta sequences and roughly 280 Gb of sequence data. To predict cytomegalovirus infection status, the study brought together high-throughput TCR immunosequencing, statistical association of individual TCRs with disease status, and machine learning. The later analysis used no new phenotypic data to find candidate immune exposures, relying instead on TCR beta sequences and their occurrence across donors. Every discovery cohort repertoire had been produced on one sequencing platform. Using immunosequencing, the study profiled T cell repertoires from 550 to 750 subjects and related those repertoires to cytomegalovirus serostatus. An early release covering approximately 600 HLA-typed donors comprised about 310 gigabases of sequencing data and around 80 million unique TCR sequences. HLA typing included class I and class II loci at four-digit resolution. Across approximately 400 genotyped donors of the cohort, an average of 235,054 unique TCR beta nucleotide sequences per donor were sequenced, and 15% to 20% of those sequences were non-productive. The genetic ancestry cluster associated with self-reported Caucasian donors included roughly 84% of the approximately 400 genotyped donors. Donor age, sex, ethnicity and CMV serostatus were compiled together with the repertoire data. The study aimed to test whether signatures of past pathogen exposure could be identified by cataloging public T cell receptors. In a later genetic analysis, genome-wide SNP genotypes for 398 of the 666 donors were used, and that subset was treated as a discovery cohort. In addition to the first cohort of several hundred subjects, a separate validation cohort of approximately 130 different subjects was used. In a later analysis, previously published TCR beta repertoires from 550 to 700 donors were re-analyzed and high-resolution HLA genotyping was added so that TCR occurrence patterns could be studied. An earlier analysis of 587 of the donors applied high-throughput TCR beta sequencing to assess whether each TCR beta V gene segment acted as functional or pseudogenic. Typing coverage varied by locus: roughly 620-640 donors for A, B, C, DRB1 and DQB1; around 560 for DQA1; about 570 for DPA1; roughly 450 for DPB1. Because of strong linkage in the cohort, roughly five DR-DQ haplotypes were treated as single units for association and clustering. General findings and caveats noted by the study authors: The authors suggested that the approach could potentially be extended to other disease states and immunological phenotypes. A cluster of highly shared sequence variants was judged likely to represent a technical artifact of the sequencing pipeline. For the cohort, immune exposure information was limited to CMV serostatus. Roughly uniform sequencing depth across donors was assumed in presence/absence analyses, although this assumption may not hold. A further reported finding was that TCR beta sequences accurately predicted the HLA-A and HLA-B alleles for most subjects in the first cohort. An association between a missense DCLRE1C variant and V-gene and J-gene trimming of TCR beta chains was found in a later genetic analysis and replicated in an independent cohort. Around 16 rarely observed V segments, including chromosome 9 orphons, were excluded from the earlier analysis of about 600 of the donors because counts were too low. The classifier was reported to diagnose cytomegalovirus status with high specificity and sensitivity in both the original and validation cohorts. A later genetic analysis reported fewer N-insertions in productive TCRs among donors in an Asian-associated ancestry cluster than the roughly 640-donor mean. A later analysis reported that several top co-occurrence clusters appeared linked to parvovirus B19, influenza, CMV and Epstein-Barr virus. Because some donors lacked HLA typing at each locus, the association tests relied only on the typed subset. An earlier analysis of 587 of the donors showed that most TCR beta V segments appeared in productive rearrangements either about 87% or about 30% of the time, which broadly matched IMGT annotations. A later analysis found that TCR association rates varied across HLA loci, with DRB1 alleles showing the most associated TCRs and HLA-C alleles the fewest. The cohort was sequenced for TCR beta chains only, and without alpha or paired-chain data the features that could be detected were limited. A later analysis found that most CMV-associated TCR beta chains appeared HLA-restricted, with HLA associations seemingly driven largely by CMV exposure. The study listed 150 to 200 TCR beta chains as associated with cytomegalovirus. Strong co-occurrence of HLA alleles, especially DR and DQ, made assigning TCR associations to individual alleles difficult. A later analysis associated 17,000 or so TCR beta sequences with specific HLA alleles at a false discovery rate of 0.05. Linkage disequilibrium might explain the correlated functional status among segregating V segments, but an unknown experimental factor could not be ruled out. Some IMGT-functional V segments, including TRBV6-2 and TRBV6-3, could not be told apart with the 87-base-pair reads, so those segments were excluded. Three of the identified cytomegalovirus-associated TCR beta chains were confirmed in vitro to be specific for cytomegalovirus antigens. Across donors, most TCR sequences were observed very rarely, whereas some public TCRs were present in many individuals. A later analysis found that HLA-associated TCR beta chains were more clonally expanded and had lower generation probabilities than equally common non-associated chains.

The cohort consisted of 600 to 700 healthy bone marrow donors. All cohort members were sampled while nominally healthy, although unrecorded immune exposures were likely present. The donor tested CMV seropositive and was one of the 289 seropositive cohort members. Each donor provided a peripheral blood sample, and peripheral blood mononuclear cells were used for TCR beta sequencing. Genomic DNA extraction from the blood cell samples was performed with the Qiagen DNeasy Blood Extraction Kit. This clone was detected only a few times. Its antigen remains unidentified. No much larger clone exists at a distance of one base, and base qualities are not known. The library relied on the immunoSEQ multiplex PCR assay. For the multiplex PCR, a mixture combining 60 forward primers for TCR Vbeta segments and 13 reverse primers for TCR Jbeta segments was used. A multiplex PCR assay on genomic DNA amplified the CDR3 region of rearranged TCR beta genes. The amplified TCR beta libraries were sequenced on the Illumina HiSeq System as 87-base-pair reads. As for the original processing: A later analysis tallied 75 million to 85 million unique TCR beta chains across the 660 or so repertoires, and approximately 11 million of those chains were shared by two or more donors. Raw reads were error-corrected and collapsed into unique sequences by a nearest-neighbor algorithm in which closely related sequences were merged to remove PCR and sequencing errors. V, D and J gene segments were assigned by aligning CDR3 sequences to IMGT reference sequences. For a sequence to be retained, a match of at least six nucleotides was required to both a V gene segment and a J gene segment. A rearrangement counted as productive if the CDR3 had no stop codons and remained in frame with V and J, and every other rearrangement counted as non-productive. Following IMGT convention, CDR3 was defined as the stretch from the second conserved V-encoded cysteine to the conserved J-encoded phenylalanine. The earlier analysis of about 570 of the donors excluded any sequence lacking an unambiguous match to a single V gene segment. In an earlier analysis of around 600 of the donors, V segments were called functional above 56.7% productive rearrangements and were called segregating when the between-donor standard deviation exceeded 5%. A statistical classification framework was built to diagnose cytomegalovirus status from the catalog of TCR beta chain sequences. In a later analysis, TCR nucleotide sequences were compared against IMGT/GENE-DB human TR gene sequences so that V and J genes could be assigned. A later analysis assigned CDR3 sequences and most-parsimonious VDJ recombination scenarios with the TCRdist pipeline. In a later analysis, every TCR beta chain was defined by the combination of its CDR3 amino acid sequence and its V-gene family, and reads without a unique V-gene family were dropped. A later analysis removed nearly 600 highly shared, low-generation-probability nucleotide sequences to deal with suspected cross-contamination and a sequencing artifact. For each public chain, a later analysis derived a clonal expansion index from normalized ranks of inferred template counts within each repertoire. In a later analysis, generation probabilities were computed using a VDJ recombination model fitted to out-of-frame rearrangements, and the results were checked against IGoR. In a later analysis, TCR-TCR, TCR-HLA and TCR-CMV co-occurrence was scored with hypergeometric tests, and a repertoire-size bias correction was applied to TCR pairs. In a later analysis, false discovery rates were estimated by permuting HLA or CMV assignments 20 times. A later analysis grouped co-occurring TCRs with DBSCAN, adding TCRdist sequence similarity when clustering within HLA-allele-positive subsets. Repertoires with fewer than 30,000 or more than 120,000 public chains, plus five repertoires with anomalous nucleotide sharing, were excluded from co-occurrence clustering. As stored in TCRdb, this immuneACCESS dataset retains in-frame rearrangements with V and J assigned. A fraction of the clones does not appear; measured against another copy, unresolved V genes explain less than half of the discrepancy, and the remainder lacks a known reason. V, J and clone size are taken as reported in that table, and D and trimming were inferred from the DNA itself. The sample table contains about 120,000 clones; only one count was recorded for about 8.6% of them. Of the sample, 5.5% to 7.5% is held by the ten largest clones.

V is shortened by 8 bases, J by 4 bases, and the region joining them spans 18 bases. CDR1 is given as SNHLY and CDR2 as FYNNEI, both from the germline V gene. The cysteine opens and the phenylalanine closes a CDR3 of 14 amino acids. The only DNA kept is the CDR3, 42 bases in frame from the first base. The receptor comes from a woman between 35 and 50 years old in good health and CMV-seropositive. The sequenced sample consisted of PBMCs. The receptor chain draws on TRBV2 and TRBJ2-7; TRBD2 is perhaps the D gene, given 7 matching bases. The CDR3 region reads CASAGEDSEYEQYF. The sequence in DNA is TGTGCCAGCGCGGGGGAGGACAGCGAATACGAGCAGTACTTC.